These 32 T cell receptor beta chains originate from one sample sequenced in a study of cytomegalovirus exposure and HLA in healthy donors (dated by TCRdb to about 2017). The protocol used for the library was the immunoSEQ multiplex PCR assay. For the multiplex PCR, a mixture combining 60 forward primers for TCR Vbeta segments and 13 reverse primers for TCR Jbeta segments was used. The source is immuneACCESS, and TCRdb retained only in-frame sequences with V and J called. Part of the clones is not carried over; for the studies checked, unresolved V genes explain less than half of this, and the remainder is unexplained. Across this sample there are 140,000 to 150,000 clones, with 82% seen only once. Approximately 9.7% of the sample is held by the ten biggest clonotypes. The sequenced material came from PBMCs. All receptors come from a woman aged 55-75 years in good health and CMV-seropositive.

The V call is TRBV5-4, the J call TRBJ2-5; no reliable D call. V was trimmed by 3 bases and J by 2 bases, leaving 2 bases between them. The CDR3 has 11 amino acids. From germline, CDR1 is SGHNT and CDR2 YYREEE (reference sequence). CDR3: CASSSQETQYF. CDR3 coding DNA: TGTGCCAGCAGCTCACAAGAGACCCAGTACTTC.

The chain employs TRBV6-5 and TRBJ2-1; 7 positions agree with TRBD2. The CDR3 is 15 residues long. Trimming removed 5 bases from V and 3 bases from J; junction bases left unmatched: 7. Germline V gene data show CDR1 as MNHEY and CDR2 as SVGAGI. Written as DNA, the CDR3 is TGTGCCAGCAGTAGGGCTAGGGACTACTACAATGAGCAGTTCTTC. Translation gives CASSRARDYYNEQFF.

The chain is built from TRBV27 and TRBJ2-1; unclear D gene. The CDR3 consists of 14 residues. CDR1 and CDR2 from the germline V gene are MNHEY and SMNVEV (reference sequence). V lost 11 bases to trimming and J lost 4 bases, with 18 bases between them. In nucleotides, the CDR3 is TGTGCCGTGAGTCGGGTGAGCGCGTACAATGAGCAGTTCTTC. It encodes CAVSRVSAYNEQFF.

The chain uses TRBV29-1 and TRBJ1-4, with D uncertain. Trimming removed 4 bases at V and 0 bases at J, with 9 bases between. Germline V CDR1 and CDR2: SQVTM, ANQGSEA. This CDR3 contains 14 residues. The CDR3 reads CSVAPGTTNEKLFF. The CDR3, as DNA: TGCAGCGTTGCCCCCGGGACAACTAATGAAAAACTGTTTTTT. The full variable domain, with the rest looked up from reference TRBV29-1 and TRBJ1-4, is SAVISQKPSRDICQRGTSLTIQCQVDSQVTMMFWYRQQPGQSLTLIATANQGSEATYESGFVIDKFPISRPNLTFSTLTVSNMSPEDSSIYLCSVAPGTTNEKLFFGSGTQLSVL.

The rearrangement links TRBV21-1 to TRBJ2-4; no DNA check was done on the table's D call, TRBD2. TRBV21-1 is noted as a pseudogene. This CDR3 has 15 residues. CDR3 DNA: TGTGCCAGCACCCGAAGGGAGGCAGGGAAGGCCATTCAGTACTTC. This gives the protein CASTRREAGKAIQYF.

This chain uses TRBV2 with TRBJ1-1, with TRBD1 as a possible D gene (5 bases). This CDR3 spans 13 amino acids. Germline-derived CDR1 and CDR2 are SNHLY and FYNNEI. Trimming removed 2 bases at V and 8 bases at J, with 12 bases between. This CDR3 is CASSEMTGGEAFF. DNA for the CDR3: TGTGCCAGCAGTGAAATGACGGGGGGGGAAGCTTTCTTT. Drawing the rest from reference TRBV2 and TRBJ1-1, the complete variable domain is EPEVTQTPSHQVTQMGQEVILRCVPISNHLYFYWYRQILGQKVEFLVSFYNNEISEKSEIFDDQFSVERPDGSNFTLKIRSTKLEDSAMYFCASSEMTGGEAFFGQGTRLTVV.

The chain couples TRBV29-1 to TRBJ1-6; 8 bases are shared with TRBD1. Germline loops: CDR1 SQVTM, CDR2 ANQGSEA. With V trimmed by 5 bases and J by 4 bases, 1 base remained unmatched. There are 13 residues in the CDR3. CDR3 bases: TGCAGCGTTCGGACAGGGTATAATTCACCCCTCCACTTT. This translates into CSVRTGYNSPLHF.

This chain joins TRBV6-1 and TRBJ2-5, with 8 bases fitting TRBD1. CDR1 MNHNS and CDR2 SASEGT come from the germline V gene. This CDR3 has 16 residues. V shed 2 bases, J shed 4 bases, and the junction held 9 bases outside the gene matches. CDR3 nucleotide sequence: TGTGCCAGCAGTGAAATTATTTGGACAGGGCTAGAGACCCAGTACTTC. Encoded protein: CASSEIIWTGLETQYF.

The rearrangement links TRBV5-1 to TRBJ1-2, with no clear D. This CDR3 is built from 13 residues. From germline, CDR1 is SGHRS and CDR2 YFSETQ. Trimming pared 3 bases from V and 0 bases from J, leaving 6 bases between. The CDR3 DNA reads TGCGCCAGCAGCTATGGCTCTAACTATGGCTACACCTTC. Protein sequence: CASSYGSNYGYTF.

V and J are TRBV6-5 and TRBJ2-1; 9 bases fit TRBD1. Germline-derived CDR1 and CDR2 are MNHEY and SVGAGI. This CDR3 region has 14 residues. V was clipped by 2 bases and J by 7 bases; unmatched bases: 3. The CDR3 spells CASSYVGQGNEQFF. CDR3 nucleotides: TGTGCCAGCAGTTACGTCGGACAGGGGAATGAGCAGTTCTTC.

The chain couples TRBV30 to TRBJ2-7; D uncertain. Deletions cut 2 bases from V and 6 bases from J, with 14 bases between. In germline, CDR1 is GTSNPN, CDR2 SVGIG (reference sequence). The CDR3 is made up of 13 amino acids. The CDR3 DNA follows: TGTGCCTGGAGTTGGGCCTCACCCTCCGAGCAGTACTTC. Translating it yields CAWSWASPSEQYF. Complete variable domain (other parts from reference TRBV30 and TRBJ2-7): SQTIHQWPATLVQPVGSPLSLECTVEGTSNPNLYWYRQAAGRGLQLLFYSVGIGQISSEVPQNLSASRPQDRQFILSSKKLLLSDSGFYLCAWSWASPSEQYFGPGTRLTVT.

This chain uses TRBV4-3 with TRBJ1-6; no clear D gene. The CDR3 runs to 16 residues. The ends were cut back, 4 bases at V and 5 bases at J, with 15 bases in the middle. The germline gives CDR1 LGHNA, CDR2 YSLEER. The DNA for the CDR3 is TGCGCCAGCAGCCCGCGGGAGTCGAGCGATAATTCACCCCTCCACTTT. Translating gives CASSPRESSDNSPLHF.

The V and J genes are TRBV28 and TRBJ2-4, with D uncertain. From germline, CDR1 is MDHEN and CDR2 SYDVKM. V lost 1 base and J lost 1, with 17 bases in between. CDR3 length: 18 residues. DNA of the CDR3: TGTGCCAGCAGTTTATCCCTCATCAAGGAGAGTGCCAAAAACATTCAGTACTTC. It specifies CASSLSLIKESAKNIQYF.

This clone was seen just once. The CDR3 reads CASSQVVGTSGSWETQYF. CDR3 sequence (DNA): TGTGCCAGCAGCCAAGTAGTGGGGACTAGCGGGAGTTGGGAGACCCAGTACTTC. The chain carries TRBV4-2 and TRBJ2-5; 14 nucleotides agree with TRBD2. Germline V gene lookup returns CDR1 LGHNA and CDR2 YNFKEQ. This CDR3 spans 18 amino acids. After removal of 1 base from V and 5 bases from J, the junction contained 9 bases not matched to a gene.

The chain has TRBV7-9 and TRBJ2-7, with 7 bases identical to TRBD2. After removal of 1 base from V and 0 bases from J, the junction contained 3 bases not matched to a gene. This CDR3 contains 15 residues. From germline, CDR1 is SEHNR and CDR2 FQNEAQ (reference sequence). CDR3 protein: CASSLERDLSYEQYF. The CDR3 DNA reads as TGTGCCAGCAGCTTAGAGCGGGATCTCTCCTACGAGCAGTACTTC.

The chain uses TRBV28 and TRBJ1-3, with TRBD1 as a possible D gene (6 bases). Germline CDR1 MDHEN, CDR2 SYDVKM. The CDR3 has 16 residues. The V and J ends lost 3 bases and 0 bases respectively, with 12 bases between them. This chain's CDR3 is CASSLGRGHSGNTIYF. The CDR3 DNA reads TGTGCCAGCAGTTTGGGCAGGGGTCACTCTGGAAACACCATATATTTT.

The rearrangement links TRBV7-2 to TRBJ1-2, with 7 bases lining up with TRBD1. Germline-derived CDR1 and CDR2 are SGHTA and FQGNSA. The CDR3 has 13 amino acids. Trimming cost V 6 bases and J 8 bases; bases outside gene matches: 9. The DNA of the CDR3 is TGTGCCAGCAGGGGACAGCAATTAGGCGGCTACACCTTC. The encoded protein is CASRGQQLGGYTF. The whole variable domain, remainder taken from reference TRBV7-2 and TRBJ1-2, is GAGVSQSPSNKVTEKGKDVELRCDPISGHTALYWYRQSLGQGLEFLIYFQGNSAPDKSGLPSDRFSAERTGGSVSTLTIQRTQQEDSAVYLCASRGQQLGGYTFGSGTRLTVV.

The rearrangement links TRBV25-1 to TRBJ2-2, with a tentative D call TRBD2 (6 bases). The CDR3 totals 16 residues. Germline lookup yields CDR1 MGHDK and CDR2 SYGVNS. Trimming left V 3 bases short and J 2 bases short, with 13 bases between. The CDR3 DNA reads as TGTGCCAGCAGTGATTGGAGGGAAACCAACACCGGGGAGCTGTTTTTT. It encodes CASSDWRETNTGELFF. The full variable domain, in which reference TRBV25-1 and TRBJ2-2 provide the parts outside the CDR3, is EADIYQTPRYLVIGTGKKITLECSQTMGHDKMYWYQQDPGMELHLIHYSYGVNSTEKGDLSSESTVSRIRTEHFPLTLESARPSHTSQYLCASSDWRETNTGELFFGEGSRLTVL.

The table lists this clone with a count of one. The chain uses TRBV6-6 and TRBJ2-7, with D perhaps matching TRBD1 (6 bases). Germline loops: CDR1 MNHNY, CDR2 SVGAGI (reference sequence). This CDR3 comprises 16 residues. V dropped 4 bases and J dropped 2 bases, with 18 bases sitting between them. Written as DNA, the CDR3 is TGTGCCAGCAGTTCTCCACGAGGGACATCGACCTACGAGCAGTACTTC. This sequence encodes CASSSPRGTSTYEQYF.

The rearrangement uses TRBV6-6 and TRBJ1-3; TRBD1 matches 9 bases. The V and J ends lost 5 bases and 3 bases, in that order; junction bases with no gene match: 2. The V gene's germline CDR1 is MNHNY and CDR2 SVGAGI (reference sequence). The CDR3 length is 14 residues. DNA for the CDR3: TGTGCCAGCAGTGAGACAGGGGGTGGAAACACCATATATTTT. Protein: CASSETGGGNTIYF.

This sequence joins TRBV9 and TRBJ2-1, with D possibly matching TRBD2 (5 bases). V was pared by 3 bases and J by 8 bases, with 12 bases between. The CDR3 totals 13 residues. CDR1 is SGDLS and CDR2 is YYNGEE in the germline V gene. The CDR3 is CASSDPPGDEQFF. The CDR3 bases are TGTGCCAGCAGCGACCCACCCGGGGATGAGCAGTTCTTC.

The chain joins TRBV6-6 to TRBJ2-7; TRBD1 is a possible D gene (5 bases). CDR3 length: 15 amino acids. Germline-derived CDR1 and CDR2 are MNHNY and SVGAGI (reference sequence). Trimming stripped 8 bases from V and 0 bases from J, with 17 bases between. CDR3: CASRKGVAPSYEQYF. The CDR3 DNA is TGTGCCAGCCGAAAAGGGGTAGCTCCCTCCTACGAGCAGTACTTC.

The chain recombines TRBV5-8 with TRBJ2-1; 11 bases match TRBD2. The CDR3 contains 16 residues. The V segment lost 6 bases and the J segment 9 bases; nucleotides outside the gene matches: 14. Germline V gene sequence: CDR1 SGHTS, CDR2 YDEGEE. CDR3 loop: CASNNGASGRRGEQFF. CDR3 sequence (DNA): TGTGCCAGCAACAACGGGGCTAGCGGGAGGAGGGGTGAGCAGTTCTTC.

CDR3 amino acids: CASSLSGTAQETQYF. In DNA, the CDR3 is TGTGCCAGCAGCTTAAGTGGGACAGCGCAAGAGACCCAGTACTTC. The chain combines TRBV7-9 with TRBJ2-5; 7 positions agree with TRBD1. The V gene's germline CDR1 is SEHNR and CDR2 FQNEAQ (reference sequence). The CDR3 has 15 residues. With V trimmed by 2 bases and J by 2 bases, 5 bases remained unmatched.

The genes are TRBV4-1 and TRBJ2-3, with 7 bases that match TRBD2. Germline V CDR1 and CDR2: MGHRA, YSYEKL. The CDR3 has 12 amino acids. V lost 2 bases to trimming and J lost 13 bases; unmatched junction nucleotides: 6. The CDR3 DNA reads TGCGCCAGCAGCCAACCGGGAGGCCCCAAGTATTTT. Residues: CASSQPGGPKYF.

The chain employs TRBV6-1 and TRBJ1-2, with TRBD1 as a possible D gene (6 bases). The germline gives CDR1 MNHNS, CDR2 SASEGT. Trimming removed 11 bases from V and 5 bases from J, with 18 bases in between. This CDR3 has 13 residues. The CDR3 reads CAAARRGLYGYTF. The DNA for the CDR3 is TGTGCCGCTGCCCGGCGGGGGCTGTATGGCTACACCTTC.

The V call is TRBV6-5, the J call TRBJ2-7; 8 positions agree with TRBD2. The germline V gene has CDR1 MNHEY and CDR2 SVGAGI. Germline trimming cut 0 bases from V and 3 bases from J; bases unmatched to any gene: 4. The CDR3 spans 15 residues. The CDR3 spells CASSYSTSAYYEQYF. The CDR3 DNA follows: TGTGCCAGCAGTTACTCGACTAGCGCCTACTACGAGCAGTACTTC.

This chain's CDR3 is CASSILAGAGGELFF. CDR3 nucleotide sequence: TGTGCCAGCAGTATCCTAGCGGGCGCCGGCGGGGAGCTGTTTTTT. V usage is TRBV27 and J usage is TRBJ2-2; 8 nucleotides match TRBD2. J was trimmed by 7 bases and V by 5 bases; bases with no gene match: 9. The germline CDR1 and CDR2 sequences are MNHEY and SMNVEV (reference sequence). The CDR3 runs 15 residues.

The chain uses TRBV7-2 and TRBJ2-3; perhaps TRBD1 as D (6 bases). This CDR3 has 15 residues. Trimming took off 5 bases at V and 3 bases at J, with 15 bases between the two ends. The germline CDR1 and CDR2 sequences are SGHTA and FQGNSA. In nucleotides, the CDR3 is TGTGCCAGCAGCCCGCAGGGGAGTGGGACAGATACGCAGTATTTT. Its translation: CASSPQGSGTDTQYF.

The CDR3: CASSPDRDLQETQYF. CDR3 nucleotides: TGTGCCAGCAGCCCGGACAGGGATCTCCAAGAGACCCAGTACTTC. V is TRBV7-9 and J is TRBJ2-5; 8 nucleotides match TRBD1. The V gene's germline CDR1 is SEHNR and CDR2 FQNEAQ (reference sequence). V gave up 5 bases and J gave up 1 base; unmatched junction bases: 6. CDR3 size: 15 residues.

This chain connects TRBV4-1 to TRBJ1-4; D remains ambiguous. Germline assignment: CDR1 MGHRA and CDR2 YSYEKL. This CDR3 is built from 18 residues. Trimming shortened V by 2 bases and J by 0 bases, and 16 bases separated the two germline ends. The CDR3 here is CASSQRVPAGATNEKLFF. The CDR3 DNA sequence: TGCGCCAGCAGCCAAAGGGTCCCCGCCGGGGCAACTAATGAAAAACTGTTTTTT.

In its sample, this clone was seen a few times. V and J are TRBV6-6 and TRBJ1-5; 7 bases match TRBD1. The J segment lost 0 bases and the V segment lost 7 bases, leaving 3 bases of the junction unmatched. Germline lookup yields CDR1 MNHNY and CDR2 SVGAGI (reference sequence). The CDR3 extends over 14 amino acids. The CDR3 DNA reads as TGTGCCAGCACTTGGGACAGTAGCAATCAGCCCCAGCATTTT. It yields the protein CASTWDSSNQPQHF.